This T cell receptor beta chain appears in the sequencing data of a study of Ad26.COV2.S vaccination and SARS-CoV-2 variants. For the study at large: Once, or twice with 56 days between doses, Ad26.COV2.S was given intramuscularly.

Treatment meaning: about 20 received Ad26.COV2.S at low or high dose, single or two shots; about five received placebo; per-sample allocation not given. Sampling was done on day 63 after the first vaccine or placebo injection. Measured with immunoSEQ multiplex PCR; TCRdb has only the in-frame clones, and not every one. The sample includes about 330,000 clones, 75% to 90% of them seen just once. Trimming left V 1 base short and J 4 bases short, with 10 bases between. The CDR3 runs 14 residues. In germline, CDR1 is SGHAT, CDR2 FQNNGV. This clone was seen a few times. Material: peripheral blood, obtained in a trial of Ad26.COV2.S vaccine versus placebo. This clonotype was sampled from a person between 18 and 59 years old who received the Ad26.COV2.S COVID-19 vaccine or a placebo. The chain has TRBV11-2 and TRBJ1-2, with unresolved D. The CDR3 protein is CASSLVGPRYGYTF. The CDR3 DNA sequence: TGTGCCAGCAGCTTAGTTGGGCCTCGCTATGGCTACACCTTC. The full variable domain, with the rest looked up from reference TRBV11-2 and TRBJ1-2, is EAGVAQSPRYKIIEKRQSVAFWCNPISGHATLYWYQQILGQGPKLLIQFQNNGVVDDSQLPKDRFSAERLKGVDSTLKIQPAKLEDSAVYLCASSLVGPRYGYTFGSGTRLTVV.